This T cell receptor beta chain was retrieved from a study of human T cells and chemical hapten exposure. Study-wide results and caveats: Once DPC sensitization occurred, TCRs above 1 in 1000 frequency showed no change. The donors suffered from alopecia, so their immune response may not match that of healthy people.

In the original analysis: Between 23,224 and 690,600 TCRs appeared in each sample, and the median stood at roughly 100,000. TCRdb passed the RACE reads through MiXCR, listing each CDR3 protein once. The V and J calls, along with clone size, are taken from TCRdb and not from the paper's own processing. The sample includes 300,000 to 450,000 distinct CDR3 sequences, 4.5% to 5.5% of them seen just once. CDR1 and CDR2 (germline): LNHNV, YYDKDF (reference sequence). The CDR3 consists of 15 residues. Trimming pared 0 bases from V and 2 bases from J, leaving 11 bases between. The sample holds many counts of this clonotype. Antigen: not known. Time point here: pre-sensitization, week 0. Treatment meaning: therapeutic diphenylcyclopropenone sensitization with weekly scalp DPC.

The chain has TRBV15 and TRBJ2-7; D not certain. The receptor comes from a woman aged 50 to 65 with alopecia areata. Some clones in this sample may be carry-over from other donors' samples. This specimen consisted of whole blood, obtained in connection with sensitization to the hapten diphenylcyclopropenone (DPC). CDR3 in DNA: TGTGCCACCAGCAGAGATCAAGGCGGAACCTACGAGCAGTACTTC. Translating it yields CATSRDQGGTYEQYF.